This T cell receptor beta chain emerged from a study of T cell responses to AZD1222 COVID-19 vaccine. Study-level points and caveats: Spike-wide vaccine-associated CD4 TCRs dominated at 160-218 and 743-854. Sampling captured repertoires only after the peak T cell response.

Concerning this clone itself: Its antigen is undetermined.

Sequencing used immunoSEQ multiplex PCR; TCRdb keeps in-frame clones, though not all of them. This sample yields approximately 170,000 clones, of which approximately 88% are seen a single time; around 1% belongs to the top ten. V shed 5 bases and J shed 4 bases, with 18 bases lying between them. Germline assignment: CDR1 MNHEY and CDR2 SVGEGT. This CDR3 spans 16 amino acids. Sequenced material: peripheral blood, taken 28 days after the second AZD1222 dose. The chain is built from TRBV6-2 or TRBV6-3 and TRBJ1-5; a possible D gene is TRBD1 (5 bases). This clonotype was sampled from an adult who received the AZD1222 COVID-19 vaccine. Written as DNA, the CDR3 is TGTGCCAGCAGTCTGCAAGGGACCCCTGGGAATCAGCCCCAGCATTTT. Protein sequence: CASSLQGTPGNQPQHF.